This T cell receptor (beta chain) was retrieved from a study of memory CD4+ T cells and cytomegalovirus serostatus. Across the study: This sample comes from healthy Belgian adults, several CMV seropositive, under 25 seronegative.

V trimming: 4 bases; J trimming: 2 bases; junction bases outside the gene matches: 13. This CDR3 spans 17 amino acids. CDR1 and CDR2 from the germline V gene are SGHDT and YYEEEE. The sort gate was single viable CD3+CD4+CD8-CD45RO+ cells for memory CD4+ T cells. Study results and caveats: The CMV-associated TCR signature appears largely within the CD4+ memory repertoire. CD4+ memory repertoires contained about two fifths of the roughly 160 reported CMV TCRbeta sequences. CMV serostatus prediction reached median AUC roughly 0.95, or 0.91 with US-trained model.

A remark on this clone: The antigen is undetermined.

Sequenced by immunoSEQ multiplex PCR; TCRdb stores in-frame clones only, minus some. The top ten hold roughly 1.5% of the sample, which has tens of thousands of clones, around 78% seen once. The sample consisted of memory CD4+ T cells from blood. The source is an adult in good health and CMV-seronegative. The chain couples TRBV5-6 to TRBJ2-7, with TRBD2 identical over 9 bases. The CDR3 reads CASSPRPSGIWTYEQYF. The CDR3 nucleotides are TGTGCCAGCAGCCCCCGTCCTAGCGGGATATGGACCTACGAGCAGTACTTC.